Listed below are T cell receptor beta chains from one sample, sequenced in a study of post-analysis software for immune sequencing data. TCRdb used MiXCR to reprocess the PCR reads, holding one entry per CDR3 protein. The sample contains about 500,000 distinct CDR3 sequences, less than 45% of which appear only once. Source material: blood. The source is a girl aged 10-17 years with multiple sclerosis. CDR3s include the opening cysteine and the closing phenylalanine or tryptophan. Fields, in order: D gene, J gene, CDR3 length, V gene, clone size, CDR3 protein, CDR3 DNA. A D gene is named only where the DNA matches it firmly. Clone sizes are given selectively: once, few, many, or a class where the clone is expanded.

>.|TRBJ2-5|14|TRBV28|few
CASTPAGDQETQYF
TGTGCCAGCACCCCGGCGGGCGATCAAGAGACCCAGTACTTC
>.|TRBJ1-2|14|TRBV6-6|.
CASSYSGALDSYTF
TGTGCCAGCAGTTACTCGGGGGCCCTTGATAGCTACACCTTC
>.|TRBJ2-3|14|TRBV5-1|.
CASTPGLSTDTQYF
TGCGCCAGCACACCCGGACTAAGCACAGATACGCAGTATTTT
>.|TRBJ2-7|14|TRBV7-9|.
CASSLDGINYEQYF
TGTGCCAGCAGTTTAGATGGGATCAACTACGAGCAGTACTTC
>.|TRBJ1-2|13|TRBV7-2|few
CASSLGQHYGYTF
TGTGCCAGCAGTTTAGGCCAGCACTATGGCTACACCTTC
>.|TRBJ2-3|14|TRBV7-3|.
CASSSGVGTDTQYF
TGTGCCAGCAGCTCTGGGGTGGGGACAGATACGCAGTATTTT
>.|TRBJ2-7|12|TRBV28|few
CASKASSYEQYF
TGTGCCAGCAAGGCTTCCTCCTACGAGCAGTACTTC
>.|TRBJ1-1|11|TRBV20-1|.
CSARYNTEAFF
TGCAGTGCTCGTTATAACACTGAAGCTTTCTTT
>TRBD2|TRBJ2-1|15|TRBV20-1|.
CSARGGASGENEQFF
TGCAGTGCTAGAGGTGGCGCTAGCGGGGAGAATGAGCAGTTCTTC
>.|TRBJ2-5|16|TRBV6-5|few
CASSSGPGRVGETQYF
TGTGCCAGCAGTTCAGGCCCCGGCAGGGTAGGGGAGACCCAGTACTTC
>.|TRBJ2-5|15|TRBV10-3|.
CDIGAGQENQETQYF
TGTGACATCGGTGCGGGGCAGGAGAATCAAGAGACCCAGTACTTC
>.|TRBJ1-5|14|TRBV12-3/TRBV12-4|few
CGTTAGGSNQPQHF
TGTGGTACAACAGCAGGCGGTAGCAATCAGCCCCAGCATTTT
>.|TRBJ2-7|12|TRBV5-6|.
CVSSLDGSKQYF
TGTGTCAGCAGCTTGGACGGGAGTAAGCAGTACTTC
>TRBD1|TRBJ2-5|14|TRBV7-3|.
CASSITGVTETQYF
TGTGCCAGCAGCATCACAGGGGTTACGGAGACCCAGTACTTC
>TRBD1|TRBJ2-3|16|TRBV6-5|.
CASSYSGTGGFDTQYF
TGTGCCAGCAGTTATTCCGGGACAGGAGGGTTTGATACGCAGTATTTT
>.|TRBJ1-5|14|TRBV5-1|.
CASSPQQYNQPQHF
TGCGCCAGCAGCCCCCAACAGTACAATCAGCCCCAGCATTTT
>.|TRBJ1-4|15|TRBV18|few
CASSPRQSPNEKLFF
TGTGCCAGCTCACCCCGACAGTCCCCTAATGAAAAACTGTTTTTT
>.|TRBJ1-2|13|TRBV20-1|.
CSARNADNYGYTF
TGCAGTGCTAGAAACGCAGATAACTATGGCTACACCTTC
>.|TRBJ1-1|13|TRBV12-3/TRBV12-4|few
CASTFQVSTEAFF
TGTGCCAGCACCTTTCAGGTCAGCACTGAAGCTTTCTTT
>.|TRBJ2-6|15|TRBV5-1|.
CASSPSESGANVLTF
TGCGCCAGCAGCCCGAGCGAAAGTGGGGCCAACGTCCTGACTTTC
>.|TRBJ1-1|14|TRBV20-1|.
CSARAGDRHTEAFF
TGCAGTGCTAGAGCAGGGGATCGGCACACTGAAGCTTTCTTT
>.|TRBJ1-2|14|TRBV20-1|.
CSARDGPGFYGYTF
TGCAGTGCTAGAGATGGGCCGGGGTTCTATGGCTACACCTTC
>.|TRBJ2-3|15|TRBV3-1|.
CASRQTGSRTDTQYF
TGTGCCAGCAGACAGACGGGGAGCCGCACAGATACGCAGTATTTT
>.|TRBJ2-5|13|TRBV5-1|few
CASSPDRGETQYF
TGCGCCAGCAGCCCCGATCGAGGAGAGACCCAGTACTTC
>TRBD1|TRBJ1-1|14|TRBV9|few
CASSPGQTNTEAFF
TGTGCCAGCAGCCCGGGACAGACGAACACTGAAGCTTTCTTT
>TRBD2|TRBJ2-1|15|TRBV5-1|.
CASSLSSGSLNEQFF
TGCGCCAGCAGCTTGTCCAGCGGGAGTCTCAATGAGCAGTTCTTC
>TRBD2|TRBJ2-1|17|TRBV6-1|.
CASSGWAGGGTYNEQFF
TGTGCCAGCAGTGGATGGGCGGGAGGTGGAACCTACAATGAGCAGTTCTTC
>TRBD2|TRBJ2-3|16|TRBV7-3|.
CASSRARGGNTDTQYF
TGTGCCAGCAGCCGCGCCCGGGGGGGCAACACAGATACGCAGTATTTT
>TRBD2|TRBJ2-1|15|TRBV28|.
CASSSPSGIYNEQFF
TGTGCCAGCAGTTCCCCTAGCGGGATCTACAATGAGCAGTTCTTC
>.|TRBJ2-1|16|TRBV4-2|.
CASSQEGGRYYNEQFF
TGTGCCAGCAGCCAAGAGGGAGGACGGTATTACAATGAGCAGTTCTTC